What follows describes a single TCR beta chain. Original methodology: Amplification of reference gene primers provided the estimated nucleated cell counts. TCRdb's table, derived via immunoSEQ multiplex PCR, lists solely in-frame clones and lacks some. V and J calls and clone size are as listed in that table; D and trimming were resolved from the DNA. The table has some 13,000 clones, roughly four fifths seen once. This entry belongs to a study of blood T cell repertoires in COVID-19. Study-level information: Samples taken during acute and convalescent COVID-19 were collected in the United States, Italy and Spain. The analysed material was cDNA or gDNA that came from T cells, B-cell-depleted T cells, or PBMCs.

This CDR3 comprises 14 residues. Germline CDR1 MNHEY, CDR2 SVGAGI. Unmatched junction bases numbered 9, after V lost 6 bases and J lost 6 bases. This sequence was found in a middle-aged man with active or convalescent COVID-19. The specimen sequenced was peripheral blood. The J gene is TRBJ2-7, the V gene TRBV6-5; 9 bases align to TRBD1. The CDR3 DNA reads as TGTGCCAGCAGACCCGGGACAGGGTCGGGCGAGCAGTACTTC. Its protein product is CASRPGTGSGEQYF.